The source of this TCR beta chain is a study of T cell responses to AZD1222 COVID-19 vaccine. Here immunoSEQ multiplex PCR was the method, and the copy in TCRdb shows in-frame clones only, minus some. Found here are tens of thousands of clones, over 75% of them singletons; the top ten hold about 12%. A note on this clone: Antigen unknown.

With 4 bases removed from V and 3 bases from J, the gap between germline ends came to 13 bases. The CDR3 has 15 residues. From germline, CDR1 is SGHNT and CDR2 YYREEE (reference sequence). General study findings and limits: Spike-specific TCR breadth and depth went up after people got two AZD1222 doses.

The source of this sequence is an adult who received the AZD1222 COVID-19 vaccine. The V and J genes are TRBV5-4 and TRBJ1-4; a possible D gene is TRBD1 (5 bases). The sequenced sample was peripheral blood, obtained 28 days after the second AZD1222 dose. CDR3 region: CASSPDRGPNEKLFF. As DNA, the CDR3 is TGTGCCAGCAGCCCAGACAGAGGCCCTAATGAAAAACTGTTTTTT.